This entry describes one T cell receptor (beta chain). In this sample, this clone turned up many times. There is no known antigen for this receptor. The read terminates 3 residues before the CDR3 end, so the remaining end is supplied by the germline J gene. Most CVID patients and most healthy controls were of Caucasian heritage. Heparinized peripheral whole blood samples of roughly 4.5 to 8 ml were collected from each donor. TCRbeta CDR3 repertoires were sequenced from genomic DNA of adults with common variable immune deficiency (CVID) and healthy adult controls. The control group comprised approximately 22 healthy adult volunteers, roughly twelve female and about 10 male, aged roughly 23 to 70 years with a mean age of 34. Diluted blood was density-centrifuged over Hypaque 1077 or Ficoll-Paque to isolate peripheral blood mononuclear cells. Unsorted mononuclear cells served as the source of genomic DNA, which was extracted either by Qiagen column purification or by a centrifugation-based method.

The cysteine opens and the phenylalanine closes a CDR3 of 15 amino acids. Of the CDR3's DNA, 36 bases were read; they are in frame from base 1. V lost 4 bases and J lost 1 base, and the count of bases not matched to a germline gene is 7. Via the germline V gene, CDR1 is SQVTM and CDR2 ANQGSEA. The data derive from a study of T cell clonality in common variable immunodeficiency (dated by TCRdb to 2014 to 2015). Overall study outcomes, separate from this receptor: Fewer TCRbeta clones were shared among CVID subjects than among healthy controls (p < 0.0001). According to the authors, figuring out what caused the increased clonality in CVID would require sequencing the repertoires of T cell subpopulations. Despite equal DNA input, controls averaged about 81,820 unique sequences per sample versus some 30,000 in CVID samples. TCRbeta clonality was higher in CVID subjects than in healthy controls (t-test p = 0.018), and the increase was most characteristic of about a third of subjects. Reportedly, TCRbeta sequences from CVID had fewer deletions and N-nucleotide insertions, and highly modified clones with 13 or more V deletions were absent from CVID. Differences among patients in the CVID cohort limited the correlations between repertoire features and clinical complications.

For sequencing, equivalent amounts of genomic DNA were input from CVID and control samples. For every sample, a 60 bp segment covering the rearranged TCRbeta CDR3 region was amplified and then sequenced. The immunoSEQ assay, a bias-corrected multiplex PCR with high-throughput sequencing, was employed for TCRbeta amplification. Per the original workflow: Each unique nucleotide sequence was treated as a clone and annotated with V, D and J genes, copy number and frequency. Sequences were labeled productive if in frame, and non-productive if out of frame or containing stop codons. As previously described, clonality was computed from Shannon's entropy. The predicted amino acid sequences of productive clones were used to derive the mean CDR3 Kyte-Doolittle hydropathy. The R hclust function was used to hierarchically cluster scaled V gene usage with Manhattan distance and complete linkage. Sharing of clones by CDR3 amino acid sequence was evaluated through resampling of 12 repertoires per group over 100 rounds. Repertoires were searched for 70 published EBV-specific and 245 published CMV-specific TCRbeta sequences. A couple of CVID samples that yielded fewer than 10,000 sequences were excluded from the analysis, so approximately 40 CVID repertoires were retained. TCRdb holds this immuneACCESS table with in-frame rearrangements only. Some clones are missing; in checked studies, unresolved V genes explain under half, and the rest has no known cause. V, J and clone size are those of that table, while D and trimming were read from the DNA. The sample features tens of thousands of clones, and none is a singleton. Roughly 3.4% of the sample comes from the top ten.

The sequencing sample was made of peripheral blood mononuclear cells. This receptor was obtained from a person between 18 and 75 years old in good health. The chain employs TRBV29-1 and TRBJ1-2, and TRBD1 matches 9 of the central bases. The DNA read from the CDR3 is TGCAGCGTTGTGGGGGACAGGGCCCTTAACTATGGC. This codes for CSVVGDRALNYG. The CDR3 in full is CSVVGDRALNYGYTF.